This T cell receptor beta chain was identified in a study of CD8+ T cells in alopecia areata. Overall study: The drug, oral tofacitinib, was given to treated patients at 5 to 10 mg twice daily.

The germline V gene has CDR1 SEHNR and CDR2 FQNEAQ (reference sequence). Trimming pared 0 bases from V and 5 bases from J, leaving 10 bases between. The CDR3 has 14 residues. Lesional scalp tissue (obtained by punch biopsy) and peripheral blood were collected from alopecia areata patients. Using a FACSAria, the CD4+ and CD8+ T cells were sorted from the PBMCs. Study findings and constraints: Scalp sample data also include resident alphabeta T cells from normal skin.

As to this clone: The target antigen is unknown. This sample also contains other DNA sequences that code for the same CDR3.

In each case, RNA was isolated and then reverse transcribed into cDNA as the sequencing template. Sequenced by immunoSEQ multiplex PCR; TCRdb stores in-frame clones only, minus some. The data show more than 95,000 clones, roughly two fifths seen once. The sequencing input was CD4+ T cells sorted from blood. This chain joins TRBV7-9 and TRBJ2-5, with D possibly matching TRBD2 (5 bases). The sequence was obtained from a human donor with alopecia areata. The CDR3 bases are TGTGCCAGCAGCTTAGCGGGCGGCGGGGAGACCCAGTACTTC. Residues: CASSLAGGGETQYF.